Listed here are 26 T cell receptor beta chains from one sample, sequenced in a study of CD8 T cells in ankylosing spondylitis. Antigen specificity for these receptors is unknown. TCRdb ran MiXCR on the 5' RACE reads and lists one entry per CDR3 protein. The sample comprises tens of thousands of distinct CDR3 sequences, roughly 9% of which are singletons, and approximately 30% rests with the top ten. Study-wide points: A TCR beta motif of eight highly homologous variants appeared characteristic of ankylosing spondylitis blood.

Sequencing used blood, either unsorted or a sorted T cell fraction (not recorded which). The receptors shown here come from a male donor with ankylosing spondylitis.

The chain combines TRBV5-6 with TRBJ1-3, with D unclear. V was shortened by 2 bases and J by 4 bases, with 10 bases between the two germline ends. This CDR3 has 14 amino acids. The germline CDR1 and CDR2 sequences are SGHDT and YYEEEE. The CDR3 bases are TGTGCCAGCAGCTTCGGATCTCTCGGAAACACCATATATTTT. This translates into CASSFGSLGNTIYF.

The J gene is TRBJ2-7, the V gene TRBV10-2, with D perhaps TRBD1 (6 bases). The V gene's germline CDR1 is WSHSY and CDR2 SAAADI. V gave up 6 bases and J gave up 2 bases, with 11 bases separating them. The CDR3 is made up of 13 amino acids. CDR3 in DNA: TGCGCCAGCAGATGGGACATAACCTACGAGCAGTACTTC. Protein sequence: CASRWDITYEQYF.

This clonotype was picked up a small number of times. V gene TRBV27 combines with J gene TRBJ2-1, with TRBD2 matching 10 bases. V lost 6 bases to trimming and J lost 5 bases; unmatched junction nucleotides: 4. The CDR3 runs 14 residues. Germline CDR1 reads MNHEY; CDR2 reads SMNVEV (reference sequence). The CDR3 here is CASSSGRADNEQFF. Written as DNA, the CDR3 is TGTGCCAGCAGCAGCGGGAGGGCCGACAATGAGCAGTTCTTC.

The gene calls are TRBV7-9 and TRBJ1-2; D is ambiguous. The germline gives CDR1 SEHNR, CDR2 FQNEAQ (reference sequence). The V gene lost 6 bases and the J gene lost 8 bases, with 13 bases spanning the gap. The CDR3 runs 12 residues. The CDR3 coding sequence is TGTGCCAGCAGTCCTTATCTAGAAGGCTACACCTTC. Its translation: CASSPYLEGYTF.

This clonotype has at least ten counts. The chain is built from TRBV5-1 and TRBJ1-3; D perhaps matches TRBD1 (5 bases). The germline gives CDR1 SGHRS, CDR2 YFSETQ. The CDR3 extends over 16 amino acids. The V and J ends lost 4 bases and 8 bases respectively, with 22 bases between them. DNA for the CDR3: TGCGCCAGCAGCCCCGGGGGAAAACCGATCCGGGACACCATATATTTT. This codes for CASSPGGKPIRDTIYF.

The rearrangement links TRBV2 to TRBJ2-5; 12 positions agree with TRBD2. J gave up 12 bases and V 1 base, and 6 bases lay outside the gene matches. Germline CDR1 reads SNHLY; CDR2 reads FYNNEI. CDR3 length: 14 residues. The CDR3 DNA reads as TGTGCCAGCAGTGAAGATCCTAGCGGGAGGGCAAAGTACTTC. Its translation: CASSEDPSGRAKYF.

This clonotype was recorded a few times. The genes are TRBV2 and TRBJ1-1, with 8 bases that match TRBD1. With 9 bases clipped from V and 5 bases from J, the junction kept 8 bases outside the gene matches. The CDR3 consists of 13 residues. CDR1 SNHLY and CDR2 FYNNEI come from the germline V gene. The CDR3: CASPNRGDTEAFF. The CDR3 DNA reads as TGTGCCAGTCCAAACAGGGGGGATACTGAAGCTTTCTTT.

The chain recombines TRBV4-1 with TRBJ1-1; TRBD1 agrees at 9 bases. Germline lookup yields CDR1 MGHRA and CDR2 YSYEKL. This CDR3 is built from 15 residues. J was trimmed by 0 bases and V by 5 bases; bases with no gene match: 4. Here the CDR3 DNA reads TGCGCCAGCAGCTCCGGACAGGGGTTGAACACTGAAGCTTTCTTT. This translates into CASSSGQGLNTEAFF.

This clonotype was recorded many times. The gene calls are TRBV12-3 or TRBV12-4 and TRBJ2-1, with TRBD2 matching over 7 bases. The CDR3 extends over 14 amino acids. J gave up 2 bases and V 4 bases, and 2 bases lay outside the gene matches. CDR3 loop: CASSSLAAYNEQFF. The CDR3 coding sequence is TGTGCCAGCAGTTCTCTAGCGGCCTACAATGAGCAGTTCTTC.

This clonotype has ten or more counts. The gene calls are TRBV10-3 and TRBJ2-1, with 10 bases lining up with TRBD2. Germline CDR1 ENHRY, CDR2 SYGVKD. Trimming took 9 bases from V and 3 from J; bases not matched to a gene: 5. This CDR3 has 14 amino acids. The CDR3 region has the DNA TGTGCCATAAAGCGGGAGGGCCTCTACAATGAGCAGTTCTTC. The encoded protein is CAIKREGLYNEQFF.

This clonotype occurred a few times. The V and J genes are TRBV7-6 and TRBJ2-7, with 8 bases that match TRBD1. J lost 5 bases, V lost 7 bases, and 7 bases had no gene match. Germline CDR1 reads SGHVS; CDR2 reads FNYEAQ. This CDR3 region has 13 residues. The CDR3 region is CASTDRGLHEQYF. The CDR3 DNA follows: TGTGCCAGCACAGACAGGGGTCTGCACGAGCAGTACTTC.

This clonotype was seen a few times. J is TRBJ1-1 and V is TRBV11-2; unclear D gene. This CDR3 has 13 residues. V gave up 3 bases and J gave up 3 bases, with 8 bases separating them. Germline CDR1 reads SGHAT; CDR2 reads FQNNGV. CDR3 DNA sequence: TGTGCCAGCAGCTTGGTACTGTACACTGAAGCTTTCTTT. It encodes CASSLVLYTEAFF.

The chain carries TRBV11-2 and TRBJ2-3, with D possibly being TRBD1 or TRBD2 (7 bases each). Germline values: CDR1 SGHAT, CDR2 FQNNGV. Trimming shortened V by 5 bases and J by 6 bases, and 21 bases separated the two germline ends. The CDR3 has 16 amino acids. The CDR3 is CASSPGGDGRADTQYF. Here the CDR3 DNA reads TGTGCCAGCAGCCCAGGGGGGGACGGTAGGGCTGATACGCAGTATTTT.

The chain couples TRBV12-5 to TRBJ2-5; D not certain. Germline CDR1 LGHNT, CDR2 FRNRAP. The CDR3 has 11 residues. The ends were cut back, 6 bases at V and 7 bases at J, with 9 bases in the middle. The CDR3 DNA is TGTGCTAGTGGCCCCCAGGCGACCCAGTACTTC. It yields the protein CASGPQATQYF.

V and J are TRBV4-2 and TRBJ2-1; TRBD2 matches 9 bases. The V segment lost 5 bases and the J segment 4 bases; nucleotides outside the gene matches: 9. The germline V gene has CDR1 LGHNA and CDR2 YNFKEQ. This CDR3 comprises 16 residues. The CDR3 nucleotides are TGTGCCAGCAGCTCAATCGGGACTAGCAGGTACAATGAGCAGTTCTTC. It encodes CASSSIGTSRYNEQFF.

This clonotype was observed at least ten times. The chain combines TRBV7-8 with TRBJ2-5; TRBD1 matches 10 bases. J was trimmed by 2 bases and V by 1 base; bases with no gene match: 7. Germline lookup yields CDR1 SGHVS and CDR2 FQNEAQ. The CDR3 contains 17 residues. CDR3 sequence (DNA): TGTGCCAGCAGCTTAGTGCCGCGGGGACAGGGGCAAGAGACCCAGTACTTC. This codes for CASSLVPRGQGQETQYF. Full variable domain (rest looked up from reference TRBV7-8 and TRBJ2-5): GAGVSQSPRYKVAKRGQDVALRCDPISGHVSLFWYQQALGQGPEFLTYFQNEAQLDKSGLPSDRFFAERPEGSVSTLKIQRTQQEDSAVYLCASSLVPRGQGQETQYFGPGTRLLVL.

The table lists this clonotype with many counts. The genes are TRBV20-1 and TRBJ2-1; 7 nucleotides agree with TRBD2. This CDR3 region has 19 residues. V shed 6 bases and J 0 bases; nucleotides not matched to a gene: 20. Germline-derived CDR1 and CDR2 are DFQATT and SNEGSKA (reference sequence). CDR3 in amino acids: CSARPSGRPPSLSYNEQFF. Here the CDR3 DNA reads TGCAGTGCCCGGCCTAGCGGAAGACCCCCAAGCCTCTCCTACAATGAGCAGTTCTTC.

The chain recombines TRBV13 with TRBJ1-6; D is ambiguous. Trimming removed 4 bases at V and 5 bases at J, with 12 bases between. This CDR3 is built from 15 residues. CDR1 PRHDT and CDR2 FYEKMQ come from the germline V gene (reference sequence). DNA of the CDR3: TGTGCCAGCAGCTCGGGCTGGGGTGATAATTCACCCCTCCACTTT. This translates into CASSSGWGDNSPLHF.

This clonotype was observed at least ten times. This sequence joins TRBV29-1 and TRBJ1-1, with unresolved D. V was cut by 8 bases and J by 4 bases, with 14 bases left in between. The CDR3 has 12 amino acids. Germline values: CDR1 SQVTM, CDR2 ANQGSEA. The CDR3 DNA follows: TGCAGCACCCCGGGTGAGGGCACTGAAGCTTTCTTT. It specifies CSTPGEGTEAFF.

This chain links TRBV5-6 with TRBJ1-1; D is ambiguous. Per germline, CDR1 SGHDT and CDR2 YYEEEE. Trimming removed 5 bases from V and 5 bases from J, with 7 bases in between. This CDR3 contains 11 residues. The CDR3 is CASSGMTEAFF. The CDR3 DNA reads TGTGCCAGCAGTGGGATGACTGAAGCTTTCTTT.

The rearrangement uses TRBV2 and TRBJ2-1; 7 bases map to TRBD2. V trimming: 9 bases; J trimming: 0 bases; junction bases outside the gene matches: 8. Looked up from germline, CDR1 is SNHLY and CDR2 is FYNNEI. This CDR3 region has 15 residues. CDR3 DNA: TGTGCCAGTCCAAGGGGCGGGAGCTCCTACAATGAGCAGTTCTTC. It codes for CASPRGGSSYNEQFF. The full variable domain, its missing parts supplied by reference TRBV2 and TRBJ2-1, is EPEVTQTPSHQVTQMGQEVILRCVPISNHLYFYWYRQILGQKVEFLVSFYNNEISEKSEIFDDQFSVERPDGSNFTLKIRSTKLEDSAMYFCASPRGGSSYNEQFFGPGTRLTVL.

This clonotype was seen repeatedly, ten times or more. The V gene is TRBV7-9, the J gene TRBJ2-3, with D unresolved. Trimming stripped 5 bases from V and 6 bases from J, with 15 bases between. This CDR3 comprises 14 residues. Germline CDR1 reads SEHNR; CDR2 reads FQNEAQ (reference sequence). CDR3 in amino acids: CASSPPGLWDTQYF. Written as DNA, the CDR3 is TGTGCCAGCAGCCCCCCGGGCCTATGGGATACGCAGTATTTT.

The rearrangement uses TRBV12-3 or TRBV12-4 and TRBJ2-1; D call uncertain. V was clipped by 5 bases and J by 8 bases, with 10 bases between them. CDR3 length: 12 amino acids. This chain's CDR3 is CASSPLPDEQFF. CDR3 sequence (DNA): TGTGCCAGCAGTCCACTACCTGATGAGCAGTTCTTC.

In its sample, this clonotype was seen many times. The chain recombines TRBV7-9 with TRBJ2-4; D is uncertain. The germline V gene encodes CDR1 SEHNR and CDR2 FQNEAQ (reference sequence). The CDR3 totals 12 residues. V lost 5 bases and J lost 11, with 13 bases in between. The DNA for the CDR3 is TGTGCCAGCAGCGCCCATCCCGGAGTTCAGTACTTC. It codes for CASSAHPGVQYF.

The CDR3 region has the DNA TGTGCCAGCAGCGAGCAAACGGGGGCGGGAGCCTCCTACGAGCAGTACTTC. Its protein product is CASSEQTGAGASYEQYF. The genes are TRBV9 and TRBJ2-7; tentatively, D is TRBD2 (7 bases). This CDR3 has 17 residues. The germline gives CDR1 SGDLS, CDR2 YYNGEE. V was clipped by 3 bases and J by 0 bases, with 19 bases between them.

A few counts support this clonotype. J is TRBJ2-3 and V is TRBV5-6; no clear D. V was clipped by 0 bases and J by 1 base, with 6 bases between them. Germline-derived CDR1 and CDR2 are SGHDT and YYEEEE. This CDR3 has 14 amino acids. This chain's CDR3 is CASSLAAGTDTQYF. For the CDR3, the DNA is TGTGCCAGCAGCTTGGCGGCTGGCACAGATACGCAGTATTTT.